Shown below are 13 T cell receptor beta chains from a single sample sequenced in a study of T-cell reconstitution after alpha-beta-depleted transplantation in children. Preparation of the TCRbeta library used unique molecular identifiers. TCRdb itself ran the PCR reads through MiXCR, one entry per CDR3 protein. Of 490,000 or so distinct CDR3 sequences detected, roughly a tenth appear once; the ten largest clones hold just over 2%. The sample in question was PBMCs, obtained before TCRalphabeta/CD19-depleted stem cell transplant. All receptors derive from a child aged 2 to 10 with inherited bone marrow failure, due to receive a stem cell transplant.

The chain joins TRBV7-9 to TRBJ2-1; 11 bases match TRBD2. V lost 6 bases and J lost 4; bases outside the gene matches: 8. This CDR3 is 16 amino acids long. The germline V gene encodes CDR1 SEHNR and CDR2 FQNEAQ (reference sequence). CDR3 residues: CASSKDSGRAYNEQFF. The CDR3 DNA is TGTGCCAGCAGTAAAGATAGCGGGAGGGCGTACAATGAGCAGTTCTTC. Based on the CDR3 plus reference TRBV7-9 and TRBJ2-1, the full variable domain is DTGVSQNPRHKITKRGQNVTFRCDPISEHNRLYWYRQTLGQGPEFLTYFQNEAQLEKSRLLSDRFSAERPKGSFSTLEIQRTEQGDSAMYLCASSKDSGRAYNEQFFGPGTRLTVL.

The sample holds many counts of this clonotype. The chain is built from TRBV27 and TRBJ2-1, with 9 bases that match TRBD2. The CDR3 extends over 14 amino acids. Germline V gene sequence: CDR1 MNHEY, CDR2 SMNVEV (reference sequence). The J segment lost 8 bases and the V segment lost 7 bases, leaving 9 bases of the junction unmatched. The CDR3 region is CASTLSGGNYEQFF. In nucleotides, the CDR3 is TGTGCCAGCACCCTAAGCGGGGGGAATTATGAGCAGTTCTTC.

J is TRBJ2-7 and V is TRBV12-3 or TRBV12-4; D unresolved. This CDR3 is built from 14 residues. Trimming pared 6 bases from V and 3 bases from J, leaving 15 bases between. CDR3 residues: CASRKSRGRYEQYF. CDR3 bases: TGTGCCAGCAGAAAGTCTAGAGGACGCTACGAGCAGTACTTC.

This clonotype was seen ten or more times. The V call is TRBV27, the J call TRBJ2-3; D is perhaps TRBD2 (6 bases). CDR1 and CDR2 from the germline V gene are MNHEY and SMNVEV (reference sequence). Trimming removed 6 bases at V and 2 bases at J, with 12 bases between. The CDR3 spans 14 residues. The CDR3 bases are TGTGCCAGCAGATCGGGACTGTACACAGATACGCAGTATTTT. Its translation: CASRSGLYTDTQYF.

In its sample, this clonotype was seen many times. The rearrangement links TRBV4-1 to TRBJ2-3; 8 nucleotides line up with TRBD1. From germline, CDR1 is MGHRA and CDR2 YSYEKL. Unmatched junction bases numbered 4, after V lost 0 bases and J lost 2 bases. This CDR3 comprises 16 residues. Here the CDR3 DNA reads TGCGCCAGCAGCCAAGATGGCAGGGGGCCCACAGATACGCAGTATTTT. Protein: CASSQDGRGPTDTQYF.

With respect to this clonotype: Since a much larger clone is just one base distant, this may be a read error. The chain employs TRBV10-3 and TRBJ2-7, with TRBD1 matching 12 bases. This CDR3 is 15 amino acids long. The V and J ends lost 10 bases and 0 bases, in that order; junction bases with no gene match: 7. Germline V gene lookup returns CDR1 ENHRY and CDR2 SYGVKD. The CDR3 here is CATSGTGGSSYEQYF. As DNA, the CDR3 is TGTGCCACCAGCGGGACAGGGGGCAGCTCCTACGAGCAGTACTTC.

A few counts support this clonotype. This chain links TRBV20-1 with TRBJ2-3, with TRBD2 matching 7 bases. CDR1 is DFQATT and CDR2 is SNEGSKA in the germline V gene (reference sequence). This CDR3 has 15 amino acids. V was clipped by 6 bases and J by 1 base; unmatched bases: 10. In DNA, the CDR3 is TGCAGTGCCTCTAGGTCTAGCGGAGGCACAGATACGCAGTATTTT. Its protein is CSASRSSGGTDTQYF.

This clonotype was picked up a small number of times. The chain carries TRBV5-1 and TRBJ2-7; 7 bases agree with TRBD2. J gave up 7 bases and V 0 bases, and 10 bases lay outside the gene matches. This CDR3 comprises 15 residues. Germline-derived CDR1 and CDR2 are SGHRS and YFSETQ. CDR3 loop: CASSLGLAGPREQYF. Here the CDR3 DNA reads TGCGCCAGCAGCTTGGGGTTAGCGGGCCCGAGGGAGCAGTACTTC.

The genes are TRBV28 and TRBJ2-7; perhaps TRBD1 as D (7 bases). The germline gives CDR1 MDHEN, CDR2 SYDVKM. The CDR3 is 15 residues long. Trimming took off 2 bases at V and 5 bases at J, with 16 bases between the two ends. CDR3 sequence: CASSLISRGADEQYF. The CDR3 bases are TGTGCCAGCAGTTTAATCTCCAGGGGGGCAGACGAGCAGTACTTC.

This clonotype was seen more than once but under ten times. CDR3 bases: TGCGCCAGCAGCTTGGGACTAAGCGGGAGTGAATACGAGCAGTACTTC. Encoded protein: CASSLGLSGSEYEQYF. The chain joins TRBV5-1 to TRBJ2-7; 8 positions agree with TRBD2. Trimming cost V 0 bases and J 4 bases; bases outside gene matches: 9. This CDR3 region has 16 residues. CDR1 is SGHRS, CDR2 YFSETQ, per germline.

This chain connects TRBV29-1 to TRBJ2-5; possibly TRBD1 for D (5 bases). Trimming cost V 2 bases and J 5 bases, with 9 bases left between them. Looked up from germline, CDR1 is SQVTM and CDR2 is ANQGSEA. The CDR3 has 12 residues. CDR3 protein: CSVERGSETQYF. Written as DNA, the CDR3 is TGCAGCGTTGAAAGGGGTTCCGAGACCCAGTACTTC.

This clonotype was seen a few times. The rearrangement uses TRBV5-1 and TRBJ2-1; no clear D. V lost 3 bases to trimming and J lost 4 bases, with 20 bases between them. Germline CDR1 SGHRS, CDR2 YFSETQ. There are 17 residues in the CDR3. CDR3: CASSSPLDAENYNEQFF. The DNA of the CDR3 is TGCGCCAGCAGCTCACCATTGGACGCTGAAAATTACAATGAGCAGTTCTTC. The whole variable domain, filled in from reference TRBV5-1 and TRBJ2-1, reads KAGVTQTPRYLIKTRGQQVTLSCSPISGHRSVSWYQQTPGQGLQFLFEYFSETQRNKGNFPGRFSGRQFSNSRSEMNVSTLELGDSALYLCASSSPLDAENYNEQFFGPGTRLTVL.

This sequence joins TRBV4-1 and TRBJ2-7, with D perhaps being TRBD1 or TRBD2 (5 bases each). V shed 0 bases and J shed 6 bases, with 9 bases lying between them. CDR1 is MGHRA and CDR2 is YSYEKL in the germline V gene. This CDR3 is built from 13 residues. The chain's CDR3 is CASSQDWGSEQYF. The CDR3 DNA sequence: TGCGCCAGCAGCCAAGATTGGGGGAGCGAGCAGTACTTC.